The rows below give T cell receptor beta chains drawn from one sample of a study of molecular identifiers for immune sequencing clone quantification. TCRdb re-derived calls from the PCR reads in MiXCR, one entry per CDR3 protein. The table includes approximately 670,000 distinct CDR3 sequences, around 20% detected once. The sequenced sample was naive CD8+ T cells from blood, with Jurkat cell RNA spiked in. These receptors were taken from a human donor in good health. Some libraries in this study had Jurkat cell RNA spiked in. Both conserved end residues are part of each CDR3. Each record gives: V gene, J gene, D gene, clone size, CDR3 protein, CDR3 DNA. A D gene is named only where the DNA matches it firmly. Expanded clones are given a class, and other clones once, few, many or no size at all.

TRBV15,TRBJ1-1,.,.,CAISERVLGTEAFF,TGTGCCATCAGCGAGAGGGTGTTGGGCACTGAAGCTTTCTTT
TRBV6-5,TRBJ2-7,.,many,CASSYLASSYEQYF,TGTGCCAGCAGTTACCTAGCGTCTTCCTACGAGCAGTACTTC
TRBV19,TRBJ1-1,.,.,CASSTHLDTEAFF,TGTGCCAGTAGTACGCACCTGGACACTGAAGCTTTCTTT
TRBV5-1,TRBJ2-1,.,few,CASSFSVGVPYNEQFF,TGCGCCAGCAGCTTCAGTGTGGGGGTTCCCTACAATGAGCAGTTCTTC
TRBV11-2,TRBJ1-6,TRBD1,.,CASSQSTGGSSPLHF,TGTGCCAGCAGCCAGTCAACAGGGGGCTCTTCACCCCTCCACTTT
TRBV30,TRBJ2-7,.,many,CAWSLGQTYEQYF,TGTGCCTGGAGTCTAGGACAGACCTACGAGCAGTACTTC
TRBV7-7,TRBJ2-7,TRBD1,many,CASSPGTGFSYEQYF,TGTGCCAGCAGCCCCGGGACAGGGTTTTCTTACGAGCAGTACTTC
TRBV4-1,TRBJ1-6,.,many,CASSQGISYNSPLHF,TGCGCCAGCAGCCAAGGGATATCCTATAATTCACCCCTCCACTTT
TRBV11-2,TRBJ2-7,.,many,CASSLEGLPSYEQYF,TGTGCCAGCAGCTTAGAAGGACTACCCTCCTACGAGCAGTACTTC
TRBV15,TRBJ2-2,TRBD1,few,CATSIRQGNAGELFF,TGTGCCACCAGCATTCGACAGGGGAACGCCGGGGAGCTGTTTTTT
TRBV4-3,TRBJ2-3,.,many,CASSQDRLPHLQLDTQYF,TGCGCCAGCAGCCAAGATAGACTACCTCATCTTCAGTTAGATACGCAGTATTTT
TRBV13,TRBJ2-3,TRBD2,few,CASSLNSGGTDTQYF,TGTGCCAGCAGCTTAAATTCGGGGGGGACAGATACGCAGTATTTT
TRBV20-1,TRBJ2-7,.,many,CSARRDHTYEQYF,TGCAGTGCTAGAAGGGACCATACCTACGAGCAGTACTTC
TRBV12-3/TRBV12-4,TRBJ2-2,TRBD2,.,CASSKAGLARADTGELFF,TGTGCCAGCAGTAAAGCGGGACTAGCGAGAGCGGACACCGGGGAGCTGTTTTTT
TRBV5-6,TRBJ2-1,.,.,CACSWGASDEQFF,TGTGCCTGCAGCTGGGGGGCATCCGATGAGCAGTTCTTC
TRBV27,TRBJ1-2,TRBD1,.,CASKGAYYGYTF,TGTGCCAGCAAGGGGGCTTACTATGGCTACACCTTC
TRBV7-6,TRBJ1-6,.,many,CASSLALEGTPNSPLHF,TGTGCCAGCAGCTTAGCCTTAGAGGGGACCCCTAATTCACCCCTCCACTTT
TRBV10-3,TRBJ2-3,.,many,CAISEQTTDTQYF,TGTGCCATCAGTGAACAGACCACAGATACGCAGTATTTT
TRBV19,TRBJ2-7,.,.,CASSIGAKSYEQYF,TGTGCCAGTAGTATTGGGGCTAAGTCGTACGAGCAGTACTTC
TRBV4-1,TRBJ2-7,TRBD2,many,CASSQAEAGGYEQYF,TGCGCCAGCAGCCAAGCTGAAGCGGGAGGCTACGAGCAGTACTTC